This T cell receptor beta chain was recovered during a study of T cell responses to AZD1222 COVID-19 vaccine. Looking at the study overall: Pooling was applied to second doses at about 4 or about 12 weeks.

For this clone: What it binds is not known.

Study conclusions and caveats: No day 14 peak samples; only post-peak repertoires were characterized. Along spike, vaccine-associated CD4 TCRs were found throughout, with dominance at 160-218 and 743-854.

Libraries were prepared by immunoSEQ multiplex PCR; TCRdb keeps only in-frame clonotypes and omits some of them. The data show about 150,000 clones, 84% seen once. Germline V gene sequence: CDR1 MNHEY, CDR2 SMNVEV (reference sequence). Trimming took 0 bases from V and 10 from J, leaving 16 bases between them. The CDR3 has 16 amino acids. This specimen was peripheral blood, taken on day 0 of AZD1222 vaccination. The receptor's source is an adult in good health. The genes are TRBV27 and TRBJ1-6; perhaps TRBD1 as D (5 bases). The CDR3 region is CASSLSIGAGQSPLHF. In DNA form, the CDR3 reads TGTGCCAGCAGTTTATCGATTGGTGCAGGGCAGTCACCCCTCCACTTT.